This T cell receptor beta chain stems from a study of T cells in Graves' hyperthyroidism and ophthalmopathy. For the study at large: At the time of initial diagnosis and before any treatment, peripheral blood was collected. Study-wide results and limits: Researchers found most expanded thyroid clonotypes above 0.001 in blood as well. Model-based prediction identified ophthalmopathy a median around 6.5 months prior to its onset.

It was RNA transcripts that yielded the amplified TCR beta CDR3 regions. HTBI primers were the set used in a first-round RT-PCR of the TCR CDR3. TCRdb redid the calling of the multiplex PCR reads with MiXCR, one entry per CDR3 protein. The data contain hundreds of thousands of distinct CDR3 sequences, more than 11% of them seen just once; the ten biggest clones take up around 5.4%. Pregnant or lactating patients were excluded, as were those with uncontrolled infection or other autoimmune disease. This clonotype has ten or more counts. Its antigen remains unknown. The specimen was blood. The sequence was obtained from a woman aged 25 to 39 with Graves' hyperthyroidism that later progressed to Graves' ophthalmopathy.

The CDR3 here is CASSFAGQSSYGYTF. Written as DNA, the CDR3 is TGTGCCAGCAGTTTTGCCGGACAGTCTTCTTATGGCTACACCTTC. V and J are TRBV12-3 or TRBV12-4 and TRBJ1-2, with D perhaps TRBD1 (6 bases). This CDR3 is built from 15 residues. Trimming shortened V by 3 bases and J by 5 bases, and 16 bases separated the two germline ends.